These 15 T cell receptor beta chains originate from one sample sequenced in a study of response to subunit inactivated influenza vaccine. TCRdb re-analysed the RT-PCR reads in MiXCR, keeping a single row per CDR3 protein. Of 700,000 to 800,000 distinct CDR3 sequences listed, roughly 18% are singletons. Sequences were derived from PBMCs from blood, sampled about 5 days after vaccination. The receptors originated from a man over 45 who received an inactivated influenza vaccine.

Concerning this clonotype itself: One junction end does not reproduce the germline sequence, and a read error may be involved. The V and J genes are TRBV6-6 and TRBJ2-7; D gene uncertain. CDR1 is MNHNY and CDR2 is SVGAGI in the germline V gene (reference sequence). The CDR3 has 11 amino acids. The CDR3: CASSYGSLKFF. The CDR3 region has the DNA TGTGCCAGCAGTTACGGTTCTTTAAAGTTCTTC.

This clonotype turned up a few times. This chain joins TRBV7-9 and TRBJ2-2; no firm D call. Germline lookup yields CDR1 SEHNR and CDR2 FQNEAQ (reference sequence). V was shortened by 2 bases and J by 0 bases, with 7 bases between the two germline ends. The CDR3 runs 15 residues. The CDR3, as DNA: TGTGCCAGCAGCTTATTTTCAGCGAACACCGGGGAGCTGTTTTTT. Translated, it gives CASSLFSANTGELFF.

This clonotype was counted a few times. The J gene is TRBJ1-1, the V gene TRBV29-1; the D is unclear. Germline assignment: CDR1 SQVTM and CDR2 ANQGSEA. Deletions cut 2 bases from V and 4 bases from J, with 11 bases between. This CDR3 has 13 amino acids. The CDR3 reads CSVEQVGGTEAFF. The CDR3 coding sequence is TGCAGCGTTGAACAAGTAGGTGGCACTGAAGCTTTCTTT.

This clonotype was seen more than once but under ten times. V and J are TRBV7-2 and TRBJ1-2; perhaps TRBD1 as D (6 bases). Trimming removed 6 bases from V and 8 bases from J, with 22 bases in between. Germline V gene data show CDR1 as SGHTA and CDR2 as FQGNSA. There are 15 residues in the CDR3. The CDR3 DNA reads as TGTGCCAGCAGACCATCCCACGGGGGGGCAAGAGGCTACACCTTC. Translation gives CASRPSHGGARGYTF.

This clonotype was recorded at least ten times. The chain joins TRBV9 to TRBJ2-7; D is uncertain. V shed 4 bases and J shed 2 bases, with 16 bases lying between them. Germline V gene sequence: CDR1 SGDLS, CDR2 YYNGEE. CDR3 length equals 15 residues. The CDR3 sequence: CASSIPAPLTYEQYF. The CDR3 DNA sequence: TGTGCCAGCAGCATTCCGGCTCCACTCACCTACGAGCAGTACTTC.

The chain combines TRBV18 with TRBJ2-3, with unresolved D. Trimming removed 3 bases from V and 2 bases from J, with 9 bases in between. Germline assignment: CDR1 KGHSH and CDR2 LQKENI. The CDR3 is made up of 14 amino acids. CDR3 amino acids: CASSPRRTTDTQYF. The CDR3 DNA reads as TGTGCCAGCTCACCTCGGCGGACCACAGATACGCAGTATTTT.

This clonotype was picked up a small number of times. This chain links TRBV7-2 with TRBJ2-3; D unclear. Per the germline V gene, CDR1 is SGHTA and CDR2 is FQGNSA. V lost 5 bases and J lost 2, with 5 bases in between. The CDR3 spans 12 residues. The CDR3: CASSITTDTQYF. CDR3 sequence (DNA): TGTGCCAGCAGCATCACCACAGATACGCAGTATTTT.

The chain recombines TRBV20-1 with TRBJ2-1; TRBD1 matches at 8 bases. Germline CDR1 is DFQATT and CDR2 is SNEGSKA (reference sequence). J was trimmed by 4 bases and V by 3 bases; bases with no gene match: 8. The CDR3 contains 15 residues. CDR3 nucleotides: TGCAGTGCTAGGAGGACAGGGCAATCATACAATGAGCAGTTCTTC. Amino acid sequence: CSARRTGQSYNEQFF.

The gene calls are TRBV20-1 and TRBJ1-1; 8 bases align to TRBD1. Germline assignment: CDR1 DFQATT and CDR2 SNEGSKA (reference sequence). CDR3 size: 15 residues. V was pared by 5 bases and J by 0 bases, with 8 bases of the junction left unmatched. The CDR3 DNA reads as TGCAGTGCTTCGTCGACAGGGGAACTGAACACTGAAGCTTTCTTT. Translating gives CSASSTGELNTEAFF.

The chain carries TRBV6-1 and TRBJ2-1; 8 nucleotides agree with TRBD2. Germline V CDR1 and CDR2: MNHNS, SASEGT. This CDR3 is built from 16 residues. V was clipped by 6 bases and J by 3 bases; unmatched bases: 10. CDR3: CASSLAPGGNYNEQFF. The DNA of the CDR3 is TGTGCCAGCAGCCTTGCCCCGGGGGGGAACTACAATGAGCAGTTCTTC.

V usage is TRBV5-8 and J usage is TRBJ1-1; D is perhaps TRBD1 (5 bases). The CDR3 extends over 15 amino acids. The V and J ends lost 4 bases and 1 base respectively, with 14 bases between them. The germline V gene encodes CDR1 SGHTS and CDR2 YDEGEE. Here the CDR3 DNA reads TGTGCCAGCAGCGCCCCCGGGACCAAGAACACTGAAGCTTTCTTT. It translates to CASSAPGTKNTEAFF.

This clonotype was seen a handful of times. This rearrangement joins TRBV7-9 to TRBJ2-5; 8 nucleotides agree with TRBD1. J was trimmed by 2 bases and V by 5 bases; bases with no gene match: 7. CDR1 is SEHNR, CDR2 FQNEAQ, per germline (reference sequence). The CDR3 has 15 residues. The CDR3 region has the DNA TGTGCCAGCAGCAAAACAGGGGGGTGGCAAGAGACCCAGTACTTC. Translation gives CASSKTGGWQETQYF.

V gene TRBV12-3 or TRBV12-4 combines with J gene TRBJ2-7; D possibly corresponds to TRBD2 (6 bases). V lost 6 bases, J lost 6 bases, and 12 bases lay in between. The CDR3 covers 12 residues. CDR3 nucleotide sequence: TGTGCCAGCAGCTCGGAGGGATCCGAGCAGTACTTC. Protein sequence: CASSSEGSEQYF.

This chain connects TRBV11-2 to TRBJ2-5, with D possibly matching TRBD2 (5 bases). V was cut by 2 bases and J by 2 bases, with 18 bases left in between. Germline assignment: CDR1 SGHAT and CDR2 FQNNGV. The CDR3 loop spans 17 amino acids. CDR3 amino acids: CASSLFYGGLIQETQYF. Written as DNA, the CDR3 is TGTGCCAGCAGCTTATTCTACGGCGGGCTGATACAAGAGACCCAGTACTTC.

V gene TRBV25-1 combines with J gene TRBJ1-2; 7 positions agree with TRBD1. Unmatched junction bases numbered 3, after V lost 0 bases and J lost 2 bases. CDR1 MGHDK and CDR2 SYGVNS come from the germline V gene. This CDR3 comprises 15 residues. CDR3 nucleotide sequence: TGTGCCAGCAGTGAATATTTAGGGGGCAACTATGGCTACACCTTC. The encoded protein is CASSEYLGGNYGYTF.